The clone carrying this TCR beta chain came up a few times. Its antigen is not known. Using RNA transcripts as the source, TCR beta CDR3 regions were amplified. The primer set for the first-round RT-PCR of the TCR CDR3 was HTBI. MiXCR, applied by TCRdb to the multiplex PCR reads, yields one record per CDR3 protein. The profile covers around 300,000 distinct CDR3 sequences, with about 14% appearing a single time and around 23% taken by the ten largest. Stable disease denoted Graves' hyperthyroidism without ophthalmopathy progression within 18 months. The data originate from a study of T cells in Graves' hyperthyroidism and ophthalmopathy. About the research overall: Before any treatment, at initial diagnosis, peripheral blood was collected.

Overall study findings and caveats: With a median lead of about six months before onset, the model predicted ophthalmopathy. Researchers report that a 13 V-J model separated ophthalmopathy from stable hyperthyroidism.

Sequencing was performed on blood. This receptor was taken from a woman in her thirties with Graves' hyperthyroidism.

The DNA for the CDR3 is TGTGCCAGCAGTTGGGGAGGCGTTGCTGATACGCAGTATTTT. This gives the protein CASSWGGVADTQYF. The chain joins TRBV13 to TRBJ2-3; TRBD2 might be the D (6 bases). CDR3 length equals 14 residues. Germline CDR1 PRHDT, CDR2 FYEKMQ (reference sequence). Between the trimmed V and J ends, which lost 6 bases and 6 bases, there was a span of 16 bases.